Listed here are 2 T cell receptor beta chains from one sample, sequenced in a study of CD8 T cells in Susac syndrome. RNA was extracted with the RNeasy kit, and a quantity of roughly 0.5 to 1 ug was reverse transcribed using random hexamers. MiXCR was run by TCRdb on the immunoSEQ multiplex PCR reads, yielding one entry per CDR3 protein. The sample shows approximately 87,000 distinct CDR3 sequences, about 96% of them seen only once. Sequenced input: CD8+ T cells from PBMCs. All receptors come from a human donor with Susac syndrome.

CDR3 region: CASSFPGTRTDTQYF. CDR3 bases: TGTGCCAGCAGCTTCCCCGGGACGCGGACAGATACGCAGTATTTT. The V call is TRBV7-2, the J call TRBJ2-3; possibly TRBD1 or TRBD2 for D (5 bases each). CDR3 length: 15 amino acids. Germline V lookup: CDR1 SGHTA, CDR2 FQGNSA. The V end was cut by 3 bases, the J end by 3 bases, with 13 bases between. Drawing the rest from reference TRBV7-2 and TRBJ2-3, the complete variable domain is GAGVSQSPSNKVTEKGKDVELRCDPISGHTALYWYRQSLGQGLEFLIYFQGNSAPDKSGLPSDRFSAERTGGSVSTLTIQRTQQEDSAVYLCASSFPGTRTDTQYFGPGTRLTVL.

This rearrangement joins TRBV18 to TRBJ2-7, with 11 bases that match TRBD1. This CDR3 region has 15 residues. V lost 2 bases, J lost 4 bases, and 4 bases stayed unmatched. From germline, CDR1 is KGHSH and CDR2 LQKENI. This CDR3 is CASSPDGQGAYEQYF. The CDR3 DNA sequence: TGTGCCAGCTCACCAGACGGACAGGGGGCGTACGAGCAGTACTTC.